The clone carrying this T cell receptor (beta chain) has a count of ten or more. Antigen: not known. Then a second PCR, running about 6 to 12 cycles, was carried out with a sample-barcoded 5' primer and a J-beta primer mix. Every cDNA molecule bore a tag from a template-switch adaptor containing 12 random nucleotides. TCRdb reprocessed the 5' RACE reads via MiXCR and lists one record per CDR3 protein. Seen here are around 1,700,000 distinct CDR3 sequences, 28% observed once, and the top ten hold roughly 8%. These data are taken from a study of blood T cells in healthy people across ages. Background on the study: About one barcoded beta molecule per two T cells was captured by template switching. Study-wide findings and caveats: There was a strong correlation between TCR beta diversity and naive T cell percentage.

The sample providers were healthy Caucasian people from Russia, aged about 6 to 95. The CDR3 sequence is 18 residues long. Trimming took off 6 bases at V and 0 bases at J, with 18 bases between the two ends. Germline V CDR1 and CDR2: MNHEY, SVGEGT. The sequencing sample was made of blood. This receptor was taken from a woman aged 25-40 years in good health. The gene calls are TRBV6-2 or TRBV6-3 and TRBJ2-6; D assignment may be TRBD1 or TRBD2 (7 bases each). The CDR3 reads CASSDVGRGPSGANVLTF. In DNA form, the CDR3 reads TGTGCCAGCAGCGACGTTGGGAGGGGGCCCTCTGGGGCCAACGTCCTGACTTTC.